Following are 19 T cell receptor beta chains from one sample sequenced in a study of T cells in Graves' hyperthyroidism and ophthalmopathy. What was amplified from RNA transcripts were TCR beta CDR3 regions. RT-PCR in the first round (using the HTBI primer set) targeted the TCR CDR3. TCRdb itself ran the multiplex PCR reads through MiXCR, one entry per CDR3 protein. There are fewer than 300,000 distinct CDR3 sequences in the sample; 25% occur only once, and 20% to 30% lies in the top ten. The sample taken for sequencing was blood. Every receptor here comes from a man aged 40-50 years with Graves' hyperthyroidism that later progressed to Graves' ophthalmopathy.

This clonotype was detected many times. The rearrangement links TRBV30 to TRBJ1-6, with 7 bases fitting TRBD1. The CDR3 runs to 13 residues. With 0 bases clipped from V and 9 bases from J, the junction kept 2 bases outside the gene matches. Germline V gene data show CDR1 as GTSNPN and CDR2 as SVGIG (reference sequence). The CDR3: CAWSVQGRSPLHF. The CDR3 region has the DNA TGTGCCTGGAGTGTACAGGGGCGTTCACCCCTCCACTTT.

Many counts were recorded for this clonotype. The CDR3 DNA reads TGTGCCAGCAGTTTCCGCCCGGGGGCGAAAGGCTACGAGCAGTACTTC. Protein product: CASSFRPGAKGYEQYF. The V and J genes are TRBV6-5 and TRBJ2-7; D may correspond to TRBD1 or TRBD2 (6 bases each). Germline V gene sequence: CDR1 MNHEY, CDR2 SVGAGI. The CDR3 loop spans 16 amino acids. Trimming removed 4 bases from V and 3 bases from J, with 19 bases in between.

This clonotype was observed at least ten times. The CDR3 DNA reads TGTGCCAGCACTACAGGGAGCACAGATACGCAGTATTTT. Translating it yields CASTTGSTDTQYF. This chain links TRBV6-1 with TRBJ2-3, with D perhaps matching TRBD1 (6 bases). The CDR3 has 13 residues. Germline V gene lookup returns CDR1 MNHNS and CDR2 SASEGT. Trimming took off 7 bases at V and 0 bases at J, with 8 bases between the two ends.

This chain links TRBV7-2 with TRBJ1-2, with D possibly matching TRBD1 (6 bases). Per germline, CDR1 SGHTA and CDR2 FQGNSA. V lost 3 bases, J lost 8 bases, and 16 bases lay in between. The CDR3 has 14 residues. CDR3 DNA sequence: TGTGCCAGCAGCTTTGACGCAGGGGTCACAGGCTACACCTTC. This encodes CASSFDAGVTGYTF.

This clonotype was found many times. The chain uses TRBV14 and TRBJ1-2; TRBD1 matches 7 bases. CDR1 is SGHDN, CDR2 FVKESK, per germline. The CDR3 sequence is 15 residues long. V dropped 0 bases and J dropped 3; count of bases not matched to a gene: 4. The CDR3 nucleotides read TGTGCCAGCAGCCAAGATTACAGGGGCTACTATGGCTACACCTTC. It translates to CASSQDYRGYYGYTF.

This clonotype has at least ten counts. CDR3 nucleotide sequence: TGTGCCAGTAGTACTCGACCACTTTCATCTACCCGCGGGGAGACCCAGTACTTC. This encodes CASSTRPLSSTRGETQYF. V gene TRBV19 combines with J gene TRBJ2-5; TRBD2 is a possible D gene (5 bases). The CDR3 spans 18 residues. CDR1 is LNHDA, CDR2 SQIVND, per germline (reference sequence). The germline V and J ends were trimmed by 4 bases and 5 bases, with 26 bases remaining between them.

This clonotype was recorded many times. The V and J genes are TRBV7-3 and TRBJ1-2; TRBD1 might be the D (5 bases). V lost 5 bases, J lost 13 bases, and 29 bases lay in between. This CDR3 comprises 16 residues. Germline V gene sequence: CDR1 SGHTA, CDR2 FQGTGA. In DNA, the CDR3 is TGTGCCAGCAGCCCCATAGCCACCACAGGAGCCCTCACTTTCACCTTC. Residues: CASSPIATTGALTFTF.

The chain carries TRBV6-5 and TRBJ2-5; D unclear. V dropped 2 bases and J dropped 4 bases, with 8 bases sitting between them. CDR1 and CDR2 (germline): MNHEY, SVGAGI. The CDR3 runs 13 residues. CDR3 region: CASSYGFRETQYF. The CDR3 region has the DNA TGTGCCAGCAGTTACGGGTTTCGAGAGACCCAGTACTTC.

The table lists this clonotype with a few counts. CDR3 protein: CASNYQGPVQETQYF. For the CDR3, the DNA is TGTGCCAGCAATTATCAAGGACCTGTACAAGAGACCCAGTACTTC. The chain is built from TRBV5-6 and TRBJ2-5; D remains ambiguous. Trimming pared 6 bases from V and 2 bases from J, leaving 17 bases between. The germline CDR1 and CDR2 sequences are SGHDT and YYEEEE. The CDR3 is 15 residues long.

This clonotype was recorded at least ten times. The chain couples TRBV12-3 or TRBV12-4 to TRBJ1-5; D perhaps matches TRBD1 (6 bases). Trimming left V 4 bases short and J 2 bases short, with 15 bases between. This CDR3 has 16 amino acids. The CDR3 reads CASSSVWGLGNQPQHF. The CDR3 DNA sequence: TGTGCCAGCAGTTCGGTGTGGGGGCTTGGCAATCAGCCCCAGCATTTT.

This clonotype came up many times. V and J are TRBV5-1 and TRBJ2-7; the match to TRBD2 covers 11 bases. The germline V gene encodes CDR1 SGHRS and CDR2 YFSETQ. J gave up 0 bases and V 4 bases, and 9 bases lay outside the gene matches. This CDR3 contains 17 residues. This chain's CDR3 is CASSKTSGTQLSYEQYF. CDR3 nucleotides: TGCGCCAGCAGCAAGACTAGCGGGACCCAACTCTCCTACGAGCAGTACTTC.

Written as DNA, the CDR3 is TGTGCCAGCAGCTCCGGGGGGACCGTAAACAGGGGAGAGCAGTACTTC. This encodes CASSSGGTVNRGEQYF. The rearrangement joins TRBV7-3 to TRBJ2-7; D may match TRBD1 or TRBD2 (7 bases each). The CDR3 is made up of 16 amino acids. The germline V gene has CDR1 SGHTA and CDR2 FQGTGA. Trimming removed 4 bases from V and 7 bases from J, with 23 bases in between.

The sample holds many counts of this clonotype. The CDR3 loop reads CATLGAGVVTGELFF. In DNA form, the CDR3 reads TGCGCCACCCTAGGGGCGGGAGTTGTCACCGGGGAGCTGTTTTTT. The chain combines TRBV10-2 with TRBJ2-2; 7 bases are a match to TRBD2. Germline CDR1 is WSHSY and CDR2 is SAAADI. V was pared by 10 bases and J by 4 bases, with 12 bases of the junction left unmatched. CDR3 length: 15 amino acids.

This clonotype was detected many times. As DNA, the CDR3 is TGTGCCAGCAGTTTCGGGACTAGCGGGACTACCTACGAGCAGTACTTC. As protein: CASSFGTSGTTYEQYF. The V gene is TRBV6-5, the J gene TRBJ2-7, with TRBD2 identical over 13 bases. The germline CDR1 and CDR2 sequences are MNHEY and SVGAGI. The CDR3 is made up of 16 amino acids. After removal of 4 bases from V and 2 bases from J, the junction contained 5 bases not matched to a gene.

The sample holds many counts of this clonotype. This chain links TRBV12-3 or TRBV12-4 with TRBJ2-2; 9 nucleotides match TRBD1. This CDR3 is 14 amino acids long. V lost 6 bases, J lost 9 bases, and 8 bases stayed unmatched. The CDR3 DNA is TGTGCCAGCAGCGCCGGGACAGGGCGGCGGGAGCTGTTTTTT. Protein: CASSAGTGRRELFF.

This clonotype showed up many times. V gene TRBV20-1 combines with J gene TRBJ1-1; D not resolved. The CDR3 covers 11 residues. Between the trimmed V and J ends, which lost 4 bases and 1 base, there was a span of 4 bases. Germline CDR1 reads DFQATT; CDR2 reads SNEGSKA (reference sequence). DNA of the CDR3: TGCAGTGCTACCCCGAACACTGAAGCTTTCTTT. Its protein product is CSATPNTEAFF.

This rearrangement joins TRBV6-1 to TRBJ1-1; 8 bases agree with TRBD1. Trimming cost V 5 bases and J 6 bases; bases outside gene matches: 11. The CDR3 covers 15 residues. Germline CDR1 and CDR2: MNHNS and SASEGT. Here the CDR3 reads CASSPPWTGLPEAFF. CDR3 in DNA: TGTGCCAGCAGTCCCCCTTGGACAGGGTTACCTGAAGCTTTCTTT.

To note about this clonotype: The junction departs from germline at one end; a sequencing error may be responsible. This chain links TRBV13 with TRBJ1-1; D possibly corresponds to TRBD1 (6 bases). Germline CDR1 and CDR2: PRHDT and FYEKMQ (reference sequence). CDR3 size: 14 residues. The CDR3 protein is CATSAHIGSGGAFF. Here the CDR3 DNA reads TGTGCCACCAGCGCACACATAGGGAGCGGGGGCGCTTTCTTT.

In this sample, this clonotype turned up many times. J is TRBJ2-2 and V is TRBV19, with D perhaps matching TRBD1 (5 bases). CDR1 is LNHDA, CDR2 SQIVND, per germline (reference sequence). This CDR3 has 12 residues. The V end was cut by 7 bases, the J end by 6 bases, with 9 bases between. CDR3 sequence reads: CASNSGSGELFF. CDR3 nucleotides: TGTGCCAGTAATTCAGGGTCCGGGGAGCTGTTTTTT.